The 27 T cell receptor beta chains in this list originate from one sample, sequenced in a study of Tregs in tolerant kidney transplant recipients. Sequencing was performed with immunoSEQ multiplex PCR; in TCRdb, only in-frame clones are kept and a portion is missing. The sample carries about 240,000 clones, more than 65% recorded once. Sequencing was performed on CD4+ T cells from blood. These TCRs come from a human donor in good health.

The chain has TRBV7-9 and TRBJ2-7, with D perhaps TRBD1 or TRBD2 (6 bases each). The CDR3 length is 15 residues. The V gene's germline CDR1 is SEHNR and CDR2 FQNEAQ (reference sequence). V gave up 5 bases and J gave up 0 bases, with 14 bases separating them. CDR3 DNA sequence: TGTGCCAGCAGCCGAGGGGGGACTCTCTCCTACGAGCAGTACTTC. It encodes CASSRGGTLSYEQYF.

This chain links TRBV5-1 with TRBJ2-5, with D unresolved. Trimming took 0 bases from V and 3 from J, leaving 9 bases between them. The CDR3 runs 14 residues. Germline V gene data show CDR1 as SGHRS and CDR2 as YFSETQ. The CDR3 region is CASSLASPEETQYF. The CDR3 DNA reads TGCGCCAGCAGCTTGGCAAGCCCCGAAGAGACCCAGTACTTC. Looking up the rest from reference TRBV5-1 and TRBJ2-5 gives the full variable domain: KAGVTQTPRYLIKTRGQQVTLSCSPISGHRSVSWYQQTPGQGLQFLFEYFSETQRNKGNFPGRFSGRQFSNSRSEMNVSTLELGDSALYLCASSLASPEETQYFGPGTRLLVL.

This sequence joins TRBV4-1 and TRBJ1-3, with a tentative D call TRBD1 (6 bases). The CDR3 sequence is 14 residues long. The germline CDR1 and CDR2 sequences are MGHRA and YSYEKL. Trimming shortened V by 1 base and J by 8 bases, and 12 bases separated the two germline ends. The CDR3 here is CASSQVGGPYTIYF. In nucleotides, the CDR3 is TGCGCCAGCAGCCAAGTGGGGGGCCCGTACACCATATATTTT.

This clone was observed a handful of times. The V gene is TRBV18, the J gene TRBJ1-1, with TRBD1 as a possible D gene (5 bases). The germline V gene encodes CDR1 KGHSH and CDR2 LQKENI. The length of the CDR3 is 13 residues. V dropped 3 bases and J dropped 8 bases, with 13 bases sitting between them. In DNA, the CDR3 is TGTGCCAGCTCACCTCAGGGTGCGAGCGAAGCTTTCTTT. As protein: CASSPQGASEAFF. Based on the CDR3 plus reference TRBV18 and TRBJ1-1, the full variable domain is NAGVMQNPRHLVRRRGQEARLRCSPMKGHSHVYWYRQLPEEGLKFMVYLQKENIIDESGMPKERFSAEFPKEGPSILRIQQVVRGDSAAYFCASSPQGASEAFFGQGTRLTVV.

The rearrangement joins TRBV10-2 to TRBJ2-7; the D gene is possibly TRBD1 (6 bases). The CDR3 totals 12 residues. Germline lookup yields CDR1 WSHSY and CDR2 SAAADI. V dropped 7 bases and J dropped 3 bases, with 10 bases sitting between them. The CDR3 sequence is CASTDRGYEQYF. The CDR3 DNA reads TGCGCCAGCACGGACAGAGGCTACGAGCAGTACTTC.

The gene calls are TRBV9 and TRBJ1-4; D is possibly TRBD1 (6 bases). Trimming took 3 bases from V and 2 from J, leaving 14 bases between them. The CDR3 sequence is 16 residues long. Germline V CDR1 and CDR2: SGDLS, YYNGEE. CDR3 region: CASSARTDWTNEKLFF. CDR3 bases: TGTGCCAGCAGCGCCCGGACAGATTGGACTAATGAAAAACTGTTTTTT.

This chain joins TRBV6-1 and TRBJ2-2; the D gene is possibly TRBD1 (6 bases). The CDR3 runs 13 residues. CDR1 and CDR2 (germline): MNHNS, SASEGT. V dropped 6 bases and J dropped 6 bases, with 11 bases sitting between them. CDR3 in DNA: TGTGCCAGCAGGGAACAGGGCCCCGGGGAGCTGTTTTTT. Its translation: CASREQGPGELFF.

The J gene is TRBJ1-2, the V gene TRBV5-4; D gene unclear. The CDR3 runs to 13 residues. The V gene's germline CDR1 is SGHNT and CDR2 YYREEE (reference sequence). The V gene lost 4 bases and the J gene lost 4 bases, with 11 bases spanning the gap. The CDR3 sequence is CASSRWEGYGYTF. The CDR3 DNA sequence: TGTGCCAGCAGCAGGTGGGAGGGCTATGGCTACACCTTC.

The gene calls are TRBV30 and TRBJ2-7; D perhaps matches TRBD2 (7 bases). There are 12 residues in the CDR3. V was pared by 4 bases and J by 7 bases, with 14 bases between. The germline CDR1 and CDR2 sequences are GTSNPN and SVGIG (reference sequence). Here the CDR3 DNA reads TGTGCCTGGATTGTCGAGGGGGGGGAGCAGTACTTC. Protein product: CAWIVEGGEQYF.

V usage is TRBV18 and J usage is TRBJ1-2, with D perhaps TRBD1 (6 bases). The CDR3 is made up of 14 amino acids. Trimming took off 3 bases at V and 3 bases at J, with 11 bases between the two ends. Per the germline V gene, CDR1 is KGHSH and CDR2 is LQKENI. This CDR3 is CASSPPAGDYGYTF. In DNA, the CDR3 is TGTGCCAGCTCACCCCCGGCAGGGGACTATGGCTACACCTTC.

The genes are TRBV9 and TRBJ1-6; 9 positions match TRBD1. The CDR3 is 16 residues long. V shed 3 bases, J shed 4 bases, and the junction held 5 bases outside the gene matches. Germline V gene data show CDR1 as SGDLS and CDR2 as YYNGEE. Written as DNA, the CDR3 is TGTGCCAGCAGCGGGGGACAGGGAGATTATAATTCACCCCTCCACTTT. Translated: CASSGGQGDYNSPLHF.

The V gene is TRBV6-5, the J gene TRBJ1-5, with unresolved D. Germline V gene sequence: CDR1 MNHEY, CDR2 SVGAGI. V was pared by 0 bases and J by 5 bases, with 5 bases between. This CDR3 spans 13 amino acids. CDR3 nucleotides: TGTGCCAGCAGTTACTCTCGTCATCAGCCCCAGCATTTT. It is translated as CASSYSRHQPQHF.

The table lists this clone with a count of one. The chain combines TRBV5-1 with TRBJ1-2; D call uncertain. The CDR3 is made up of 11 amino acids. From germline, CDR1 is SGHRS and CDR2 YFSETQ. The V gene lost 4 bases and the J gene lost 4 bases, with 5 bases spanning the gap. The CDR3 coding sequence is TGCGCCAGCAGCCTGGGCTATGGCTACACCTTC. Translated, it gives CASSLGYGYTF.

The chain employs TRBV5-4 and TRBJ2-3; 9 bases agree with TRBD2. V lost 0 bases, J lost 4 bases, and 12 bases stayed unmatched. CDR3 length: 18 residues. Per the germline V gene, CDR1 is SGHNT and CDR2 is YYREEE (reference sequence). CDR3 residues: CASSLATLASGNADTQYF. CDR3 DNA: TGTGCCAGCAGCTTGGCCACGCTGGCTAGCGGGAACGCAGATACGCAGTATTTT.

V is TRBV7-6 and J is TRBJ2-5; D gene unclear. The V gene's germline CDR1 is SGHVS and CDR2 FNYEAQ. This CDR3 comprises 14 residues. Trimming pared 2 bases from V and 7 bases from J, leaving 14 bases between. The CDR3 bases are TGTGCCAGCAGCTTACCGGCAGTTCCTATGACCCAGTACTTC. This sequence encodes CASSLPAVPMTQYF.

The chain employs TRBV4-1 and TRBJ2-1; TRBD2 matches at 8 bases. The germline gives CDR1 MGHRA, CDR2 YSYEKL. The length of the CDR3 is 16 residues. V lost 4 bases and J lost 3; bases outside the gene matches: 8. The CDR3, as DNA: TGCGCCAGCAGCCCCGAAACTAGCGGCCTCTACAATGAGCAGTTCTTC. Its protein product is CASSPETSGLYNEQFF.

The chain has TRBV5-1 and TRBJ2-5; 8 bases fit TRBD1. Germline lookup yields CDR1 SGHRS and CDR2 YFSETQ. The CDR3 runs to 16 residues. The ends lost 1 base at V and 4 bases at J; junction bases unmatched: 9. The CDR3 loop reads CASSLRQGALGETQYF. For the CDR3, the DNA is TGCGCCAGCAGCTTGCGGCAGGGGGCCTTGGGAGAGACCCAGTACTTC.

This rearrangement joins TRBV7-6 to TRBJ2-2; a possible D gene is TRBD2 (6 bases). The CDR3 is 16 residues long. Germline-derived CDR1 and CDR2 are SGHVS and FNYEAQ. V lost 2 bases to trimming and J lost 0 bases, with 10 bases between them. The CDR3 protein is CASSLLAVSNTGELFF. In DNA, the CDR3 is TGTGCCAGCAGCTTATTAGCGGTATCGAACACCGGGGAGCTGTTTTTT.

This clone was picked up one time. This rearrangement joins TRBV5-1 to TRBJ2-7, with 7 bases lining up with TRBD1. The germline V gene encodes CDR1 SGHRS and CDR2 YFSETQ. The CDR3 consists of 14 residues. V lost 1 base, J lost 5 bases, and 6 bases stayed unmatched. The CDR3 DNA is TGCGCCAGCAGCTTGCAACAGGGGAACAACGAGCAGTACTTC. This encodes CASSLQQGNNEQYF.

DNA for the CDR3: TGCGCCAGCAGCCAAGAAGGGGGGCGGACTTTTGATCTCTACGAGCAGTACTTC. It codes for CASSQEGGRTFDLYEQYF. This sequence joins TRBV4-1 and TRBJ2-7; D may correspond to TRBD1 or TRBD2 (6 bases each). V shed 0 bases and J shed 3 bases, with 21 bases lying between them. The CDR3 consists of 18 residues. Germline V gene sequence: CDR1 MGHRA, CDR2 YSYEKL.

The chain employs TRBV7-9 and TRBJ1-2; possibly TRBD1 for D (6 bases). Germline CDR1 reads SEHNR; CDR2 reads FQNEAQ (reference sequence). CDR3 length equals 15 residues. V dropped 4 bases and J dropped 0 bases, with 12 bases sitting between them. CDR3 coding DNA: TGTGCCAGCAGCTCGACAGGTCTAGCTAACTATGGCTACACCTTC. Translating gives CASSSTGLANYGYTF.

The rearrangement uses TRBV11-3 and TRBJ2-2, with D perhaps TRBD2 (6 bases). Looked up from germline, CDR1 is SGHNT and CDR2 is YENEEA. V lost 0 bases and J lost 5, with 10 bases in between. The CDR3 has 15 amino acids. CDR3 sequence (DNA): TGTGCCAGCAGCTTAGAGAGGGCGGGAACCGGGGAGCTGTTTTTT. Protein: CASSLERAGTGELFF.

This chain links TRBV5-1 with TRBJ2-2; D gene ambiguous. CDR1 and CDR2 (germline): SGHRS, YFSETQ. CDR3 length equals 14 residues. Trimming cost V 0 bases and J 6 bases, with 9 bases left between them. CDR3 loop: CASSLDVSPGELFF. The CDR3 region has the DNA TGCGCCAGCAGCTTGGATGTGAGTCCCGGGGAGCTGTTTTTT.

Written as DNA, the CDR3 is TGTGCCAGCTCCCCCGCCCGTGCTAGCGGGGGCTACAATGAGCAGTTCTTC. Translating it yields CASSPARASGGYNEQFF. The gene calls are TRBV18 and TRBJ2-1, with 10 bases aligning to TRBD2. CDR1 is KGHSH and CDR2 is LQKENI in the germline V gene. This CDR3 region has 17 residues. The trim removed 6 bases at V and 3 bases at J, leaving 11 bases unmatched.

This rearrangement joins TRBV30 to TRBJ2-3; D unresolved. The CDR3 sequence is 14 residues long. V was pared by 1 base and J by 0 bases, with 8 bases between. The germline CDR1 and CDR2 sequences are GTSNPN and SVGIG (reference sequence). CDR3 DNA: TGTGCCTGGAGTGGTTCTTGGAGCACAGATACGCAGTATTTT. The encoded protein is CAWSGSWSTDTQYF.

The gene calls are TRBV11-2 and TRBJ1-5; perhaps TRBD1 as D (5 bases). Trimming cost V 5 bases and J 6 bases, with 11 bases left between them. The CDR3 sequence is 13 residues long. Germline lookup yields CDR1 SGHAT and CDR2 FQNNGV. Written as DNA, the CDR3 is TGTGCCAGCAGCATGGTGGGGGGTCAGCCCCAGCATTTT. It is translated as CASSMVGGQPQHF. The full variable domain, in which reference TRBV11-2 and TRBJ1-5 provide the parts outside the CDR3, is EAGVAQSPRYKIIEKRQSVAFWCNPISGHATLYWYQQILGQGPKLLIQFQNNGVVDDSQLPKDRFSAERLKGVDSTLKIQPAKLEDSAVYLCASSMVGGQPQHFGDGTRLSIL.

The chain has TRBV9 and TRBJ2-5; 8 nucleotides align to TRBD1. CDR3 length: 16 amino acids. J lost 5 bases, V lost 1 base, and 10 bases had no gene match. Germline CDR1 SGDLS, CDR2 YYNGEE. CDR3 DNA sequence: TGTGCCAGCAGCGTACGCAGGGGGCAGGGACAGGAGACCCAGTACTTC. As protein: CASSVRRGQGQETQYF.